This T cell receptor beta chain was captured by sequencing in a study of regulatory T cells in long-lasting Graves disease. Overall study results and limits: Examination was confined to peripheral blood, excluding thyroid tissue.

The length of the CDR3 is 15 residues. Germline assignment: CDR1 ENHRY and CDR2 SYGVKD. The V and J ends lost 4 bases and 1 base respectively, with 13 bases between them. This clonotype was seen ten or more times. Its antigen remains unidentified. Specified time point: newly diagnosed GD, antithyroid drugs for less than 3 months. RNA from PBMCs was the source of the TCR library. Construction of TCR beta libraries relied on iRepertoire HTBI primers and on Arm-PCR targeting CDR3 regions. Each CDR3 protein gets one entry after TCRdb re-called the multiplex PCR reads with MiXCR. Seen here are approximately 360,000 distinct CDR3 sequences, around 11% observed once, and the top ten hold approximately 17%. The same data also contributed to another study, on T cells in Graves' hyperthyroidism and ophthalmopathy.

Sample: peripheral blood mononuclear cells (PBMCs), taken at new diagnosis, from a patient treated with antithyroid drugs. The source of this sequence is a woman aged 18-30 years with Graves disease. The V gene is TRBV10-3, the J gene TRBJ2-5; D remains ambiguous. The CDR3 DNA is TGTGCCATCAGTGCGGGCGCCCTGATCCAAGAGACCCAGTACTTC. Translated, it gives CAISAGALIQETQYF.